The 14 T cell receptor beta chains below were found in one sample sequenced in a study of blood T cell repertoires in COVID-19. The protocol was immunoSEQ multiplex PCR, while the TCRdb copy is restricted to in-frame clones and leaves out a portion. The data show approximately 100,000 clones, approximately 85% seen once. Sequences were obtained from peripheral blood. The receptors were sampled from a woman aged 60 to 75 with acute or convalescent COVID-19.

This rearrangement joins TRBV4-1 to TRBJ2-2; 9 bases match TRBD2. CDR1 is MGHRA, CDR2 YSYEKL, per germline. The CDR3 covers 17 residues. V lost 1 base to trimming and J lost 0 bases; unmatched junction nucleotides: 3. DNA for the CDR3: TGCGCCAGCAGCCAAGCTGCGGGAGGGTCGAACACCGGGGAGCTGTTTTTT. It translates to CASSQAAGGSNTGELFF.

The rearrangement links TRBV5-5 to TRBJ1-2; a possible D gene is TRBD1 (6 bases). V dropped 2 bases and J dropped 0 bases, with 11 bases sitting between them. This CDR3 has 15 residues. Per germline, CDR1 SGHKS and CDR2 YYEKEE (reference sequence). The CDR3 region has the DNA TGTGCCAGCAGCTTAAACAGGGTGTCTAACTATGGCTACACCTTC. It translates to CASSLNRVSNYGYTF.

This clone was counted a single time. The CDR3 spells CASGLAGPVEQFF. CDR3 nucleotides: TGTGCCAGCGGACTAGCGGGCCCAGTTGAGCAGTTCTTC. The chain is built from TRBV11-2 and TRBJ2-1; 11 bases are shared with TRBD2. CDR1 is SGHAT and CDR2 is FQNNGV in the germline V gene. Trimming at V came to 8 bases and at J to 9 bases, leaving 6 bases not matched to a gene. CDR3 length: 13 amino acids.

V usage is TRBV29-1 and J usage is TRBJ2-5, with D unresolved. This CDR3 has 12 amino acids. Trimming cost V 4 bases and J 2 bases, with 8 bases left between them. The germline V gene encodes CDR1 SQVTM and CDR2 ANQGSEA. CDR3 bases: TGCAGCGTTGGGTACAAACAAGAGACCCAGTACTTC. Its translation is CSVGYKQETQYF.

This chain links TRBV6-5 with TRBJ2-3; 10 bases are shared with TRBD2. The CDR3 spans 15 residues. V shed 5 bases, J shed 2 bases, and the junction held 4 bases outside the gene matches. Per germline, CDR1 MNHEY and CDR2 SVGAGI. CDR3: CASSKLAGTTDTQYF. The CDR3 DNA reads TGTGCCAGCAGTAAACTAGCGGGGACCACAGATACGCAGTATTTT.

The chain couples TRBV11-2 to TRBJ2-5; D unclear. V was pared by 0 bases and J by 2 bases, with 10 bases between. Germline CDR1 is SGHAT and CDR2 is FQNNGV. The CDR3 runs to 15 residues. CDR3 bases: TGTGCCAGCAGCTTAGAGGCTAGTAATCAAGAGACCCAGTACTTC. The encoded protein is CASSLEASNQETQYF. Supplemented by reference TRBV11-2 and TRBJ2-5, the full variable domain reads EAGVAQSPRYKIIEKRQSVAFWCNPISGHATLYWYQQILGQGPKLLIQFQNNGVVDDSQLPKDRFSAERLKGVDSTLKIQPAKLEDSAVYLCASSLEASNQETQYFGPGTRLLVL.

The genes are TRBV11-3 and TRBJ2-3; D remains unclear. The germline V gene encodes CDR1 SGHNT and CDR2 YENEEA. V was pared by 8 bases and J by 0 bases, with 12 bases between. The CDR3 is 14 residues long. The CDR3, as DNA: TGTGCCAGCGCGTCGCCGTCTAGCACAGATACGCAGTATTTT. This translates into CASASPSSTDTQYF.

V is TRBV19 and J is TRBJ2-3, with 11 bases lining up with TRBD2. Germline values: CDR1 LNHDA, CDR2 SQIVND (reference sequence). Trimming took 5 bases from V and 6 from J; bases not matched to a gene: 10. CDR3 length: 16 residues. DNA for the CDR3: TGTGCCAGTAGTCGTATAGCGGGAGGGCCGGTGGATACGCAGTATTTT. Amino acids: CASSRIAGGPVDTQYF.

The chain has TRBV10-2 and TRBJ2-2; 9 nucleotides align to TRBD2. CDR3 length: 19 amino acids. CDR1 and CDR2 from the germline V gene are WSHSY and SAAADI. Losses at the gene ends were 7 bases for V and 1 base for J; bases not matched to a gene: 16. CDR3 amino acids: CASTRAASGIQLNTGELFF. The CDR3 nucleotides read TGCGCCAGCACCCGAGCGGCTAGCGGGATCCAGTTGAACACCGGGGAGCTGTTTTTT.

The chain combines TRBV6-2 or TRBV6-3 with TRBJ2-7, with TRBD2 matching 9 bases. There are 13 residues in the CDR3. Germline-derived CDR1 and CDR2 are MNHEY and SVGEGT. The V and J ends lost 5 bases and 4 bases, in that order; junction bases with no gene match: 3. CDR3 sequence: CASSLGLAYEQYF. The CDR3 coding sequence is TGTGCCAGCAGTCTGGGACTAGCTTACGAGCAGTACTTC.

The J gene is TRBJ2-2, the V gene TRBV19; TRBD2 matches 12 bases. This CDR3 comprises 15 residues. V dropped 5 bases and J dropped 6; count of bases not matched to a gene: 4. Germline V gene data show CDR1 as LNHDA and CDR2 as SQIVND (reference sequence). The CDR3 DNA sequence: TGTGCCAGTAGTGCTCTAGCGGGAGGGGCCGGGGAGCTGTTTTTT. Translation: CASSALAGGAGELFF.

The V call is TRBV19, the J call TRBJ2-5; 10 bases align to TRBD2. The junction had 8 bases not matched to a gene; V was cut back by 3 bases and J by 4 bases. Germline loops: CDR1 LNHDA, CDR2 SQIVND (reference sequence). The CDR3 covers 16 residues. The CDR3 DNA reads TGTGCCAGTAGTATGTCTAGCGGGAGACTAGGAGAGACCCAGTACTTC. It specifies CASSMSSGRLGETQYF.

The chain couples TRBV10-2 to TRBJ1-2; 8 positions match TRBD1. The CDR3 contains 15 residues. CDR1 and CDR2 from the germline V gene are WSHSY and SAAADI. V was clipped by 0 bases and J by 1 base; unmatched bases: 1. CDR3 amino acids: CASSESTGGNYGYTF. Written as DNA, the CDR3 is TGCGCCAGCAGTGAGTCAACAGGGGGTAACTATGGCTACACCTTC.

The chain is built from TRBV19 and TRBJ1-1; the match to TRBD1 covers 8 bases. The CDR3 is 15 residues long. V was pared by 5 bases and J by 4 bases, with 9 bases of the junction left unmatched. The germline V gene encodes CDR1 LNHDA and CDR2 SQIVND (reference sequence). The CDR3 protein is CASSLLDRASTEAFF. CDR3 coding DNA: TGTGCCAGTAGTCTCTTGGACAGGGCGAGCACTGAAGCTTTCTTT.